These 11 T cell receptor beta chains originate from one sample sequenced in a study of graft-versus-host responses after intestinal transplantation. Here immunoSEQ multiplex PCR was the method, and the copy in TCRdb shows in-frame clones only, minus some. The sample consists of roughly 40,000 clones, approximately 93% of them appearing once. The input for sequencing was PBMCs, taken roughly 780 days after intestinal transplantation. Receptor source: a human patient who received an intestinal transplant, so some T cells may come from the graft donor.

Comment on this clone: Other DNA sequences within the sample encode an identical CDR3. The gene calls are TRBV6-4 and TRBJ1-5, with 9 bases identical to TRBD1. This CDR3 contains 16 residues. The ends lost 5 bases at V and 3 bases at J; junction bases unmatched: 8. Germline CDR1 is MRHNA and CDR2 is SNTAGT. The CDR3 sequence: CASSHRQGGYNQPQHF. Written as DNA, the CDR3 is TGTGCCAGCAGTCACAGACAGGGGGGCTACAATCAGCCCCAGCATTTT.

J is TRBJ1-2 and V is TRBV25-1; D remains unclear. The CDR3 sequence is 16 residues long. The V end lost 2 bases, the J end lost 4 bases, and 17 bases lay between the germline ends. The germline V gene has CDR1 MGHDK and CDR2 SYGVNS. The DNA for the CDR3 is TGTGCCAGCAGTGAAAGAAGGGCCTCAGAGGGCTATGGCTACACCTTC. Amino acids: CASSERRASEGYGYTF.

This clone was seen a handful of times. The chain has TRBV2 and TRBJ1-6; 9 bases match TRBD1. Germline CDR1 SNHLY, CDR2 FYNNEI. The CDR3 runs to 14 residues. CDR3 residues: CADRTGAGSGPLHF. Written as DNA, the CDR3 is TGTGCAGACCGGACAGGGGCCGGATCCGGGCCCCTCCACTTT.

V and J are TRBV5-6 and TRBJ2-5; D ambiguous. The length of the CDR3 is 11 residues. Germline CDR1 SGHDT, CDR2 YYEEEE. V was cut by 3 bases and J by 5 bases, with 5 bases left in between. CDR3: CASSWMETQYF. The CDR3 coding sequence is TGTGCCAGCAGCTGGATGGAGACCCAGTACTTC.

V gene TRBV7-6 combines with J gene TRBJ2-7, with TRBD2 matching over 11 bases. The length of the CDR3 is 17 residues. V was clipped by 8 bases and J by 3 bases; unmatched bases: 15. Per germline, CDR1 SGHVS and CDR2 FNYEAQ. The chain's CDR3 is CASSLSAAGLADYEQYF. As DNA, the CDR3 is TGTGCCAGCTCACTCTCCGCGGCGGGACTAGCGGACTACGAGCAGTACTTC. The complete variable domain, with remaining parts taken from reference TRBV7-6 and TRBJ2-7, reads GAGVSQSPRYKVTKRGQDVALRCDPISGHVSLYWYRQALGQGPEFLTYFNYEAQQDKSGLPNDRFSAERPEGSISTLTIQRTEQRDSAMYRCASSLSAAGLADYEQYFGPGTRLTVT.

V gene TRBV7-6 combines with J gene TRBJ1-1; D not resolved. Per the germline V gene, CDR1 is SGHVS and CDR2 is FNYEAQ. The CDR3 covers 14 residues. Between the trimmed V and J ends, which lost 1 base and 4 bases, there was a span of 10 bases. CDR3 DNA sequence: TGTGCCAGCAGCTTAGGGGATGTAGGCACTGAAGCTTTCTTT. Protein product: CASSLGDVGTEAFF.

The table lists this clone with a few counts. The rearrangement joins TRBV29-1 to TRBJ1-1; TRBD1 might be the D (5 bases). CDR1 is SQVTM and CDR2 is ANQGSEA in the germline V gene. V was clipped by 6 bases and J by 9 bases, with 20 bases between them. This CDR3 is 13 amino acids long. The chain's CDR3 is CSVRRQMGYQAFF. In DNA, the CDR3 is TGCAGCGTGAGGAGACAGATGGGTTATCAAGCTTTCTTT.

V is TRBV7-9 and J is TRBJ2-7; D is unclear. The CDR3 length is 15 residues. Trimming stripped 2 bases from V and 0 bases from J, with 11 bases between. The V gene's germline CDR1 is SEHNR and CDR2 FQNEAQ (reference sequence). This CDR3 is CASSLSGRTSYEQYF. For the CDR3, the DNA is TGTGCCAGCAGCTTAAGTGGCAGGACCTCCTACGAGCAGTACTTC.

The CDR3 DNA reads as TGTGCCAGCAGTGAAGACCGGGACACTGAAGCTTTCTTT. Its protein is CASSEDRDTEAFF. The rearrangement uses TRBV2 and TRBJ1-1; D is undetermined. Germline CDR1 and CDR2: SNHLY and FYNNEI. The length of the CDR3 is 13 residues. Trimming removed 1 base at V and 3 bases at J, with 6 bases between. Filled out from reference TRBV2 and TRBJ1-1, the complete variable domain reads EPEVTQTPSHQVTQMGQEVILRCVPISNHLYFYWYRQILGQKVEFLVSFYNNEISEKSEIFDDQFSVERPDGSNFTLKIRSTKLEDSAMYFCASSEDRDTEAFFGQGTRLTVV.

The V gene is TRBV28, the J gene TRBJ2-7; D remains ambiguous. Trimming shortened V by 10 bases and J by 7 bases, and 5 bases separated the two germline ends. CDR3 length equals 8 residues. Germline CDR1 is MDHEN and CDR2 is SYDVKM. CDR3 bases: TGTGCCATCCTGGAGCAGTACTTC. This gives the protein CAILEQYF.

The chain's CDR3 is CASSIQGYGYTF. DNA of the CDR3: TGTGCCAGTAGTATACAGGGCTATGGCTACACCTTC. This sequence joins TRBV19 and TRBJ1-2, with D possibly TRBD1 on 5 matching bases. The CDR3 extends over 12 amino acids. Germline values: CDR1 LNHDA, CDR2 SQIVND (reference sequence). Trimming left V 2 bases short and J 4 bases short, with 5 bases between.